The 26 T cell receptor beta chains presented below share a single source sample, sequenced in a study of response to subunit inactivated influenza vaccine. TCRdb redid the calling of the RT-PCR reads with MiXCR, one entry per CDR3 protein. This repertoire shows around 300,000 distinct CDR3 sequences, 20% to 25% found once; its top ten account for around 10%. Sample: PBMCs from blood, taken approximately 22 months after vaccination. The receptors derive from a man in his fifties or sixties who received an inactivated influenza vaccine.

This clonotype was recorded a few times. This rearrangement joins TRBV24-1 to TRBJ1-2; 9 nucleotides match TRBD1. Unmatched junction bases numbered 15, after V lost 4 bases and J lost 4 bases. This CDR3 has 18 residues. Germline loops: CDR1 KGHDR, CDR2 SFDVKD. CDR3 coding DNA: TGTGCCACCAGTGACCGCGGGACAGGGAGGACCATGGGCTATGGCTACACCTTC. This encodes CATSDRGTGRTMGYGYTF.

This clonotype was observed a handful of times. The CDR3 loop is CSASRYGYTF. The CDR3 region has the DNA TGCAGTGCTAGCCGCTATGGCTACACCTTC. The gene calls are TRBV20-1 and TRBJ1-2; D call uncertain. Germline V gene sequence: CDR1 DFQATT, CDR2 SNEGSKA (reference sequence). The CDR3 sequence is 10 residues long. The V end lost 3 bases, the J end lost 4 bases, and 3 bases lay between the germline ends.

This chain joins TRBV5-1 and TRBJ2-2; 8 bases match TRBD1. V shed 5 bases and J 3 bases; nucleotides not matched to a gene: 3. In germline, CDR1 is SGHRS, CDR2 YFSETQ. There are 14 residues in the CDR3. This CDR3 is CASRDRADTGELFF. The DNA for the CDR3 is TGCGCCAGCAGGGACAGGGCCGACACCGGGGAGCTGTTTTTT.

The chain recombines TRBV6-2 or TRBV6-3 with TRBJ2-7; TRBD1 is a possible D gene (5 bases). The germline V and J ends were trimmed by 5 bases and 4 bases, with 9 bases remaining between them. Germline-derived CDR1 and CDR2 are MNHEY and SVGEGT. CDR3 length: 12 amino acids. The CDR3 region is CASSNQGYEQYF. The CDR3 DNA sequence: TGTGCCAGCAGTAACCAGGGTTACGAGCAGTACTTC.

This clonotype has at least ten counts. The rearrangement links TRBV4-1 to TRBJ1-6; TRBD1 matches 8 bases. Unmatched junction bases numbered 7, after V lost 2 bases and J lost 7 bases. Germline CDR1 reads MGHRA; CDR2 reads YSYEKL. The length of the CDR3 is 16 residues. The CDR3 nucleotides read TGCGCCAGCAGCCAAAGAGCCAGGGGGCAAAATTCACCCCTCCACTTT. As protein: CASSQRARGQNSPLHF.

This clonotype turned up a few times. The V call is TRBV2, the J call TRBJ2-1; D remains ambiguous. V lost 1 base and J 3 bases, leaving 10 bases between the germline ends. The germline gives CDR1 SNHLY, CDR2 FYNNEI. The CDR3 runs 15 residues. The CDR3 is CASSEVVYNYNEQFF. For the CDR3, the DNA is TGTGCCAGCAGTGAAGTTGTATATAACTACAATGAGCAGTTCTTC.

This chain connects TRBV28 to TRBJ2-2, with D hard to call. The CDR3 loop spans 13 amino acids. Germline V CDR1 and CDR2: MDHEN, SYDVKM. Trimming left V 8 bases short and J 5 bases short, with 12 bases between. The DNA of the CDR3 is TGTGCCAGCTCGGCCCCCGGGACCGGGGAGCTGTTTTTT. Protein sequence: CASSAPGTGELFF.

This clonotype was observed a few times. The chain links TRBV20-1 to TRBJ2-7; no clear D. Germline assignment: CDR1 DFQATT and CDR2 SNEGSKA (reference sequence). Between the trimmed V and J ends, which lost 0 bases and 7 bases, there was a span of 7 bases. The length of the CDR3 is 11 residues. The CDR3 nucleotides read TGCAGTGCTAGAGACCCCTTTGAGCAGTACTTC. Protein: CSARDPFEQYF.

This rearrangement joins TRBV7-9 to TRBJ2-5; D not certain. This CDR3 comprises 15 residues. Germline CDR1 and CDR2: SEHNR and FQNEAQ (reference sequence). The germline V and J ends were trimmed by 0 bases and 5 bases, with 13 bases remaining between them. CDR3 sequence (DNA): TGTGCCAGCAGCTTAGCCCAATGGGGTCGGGAGACCCAGTACTTC. Its translation is CASSLAQWGRETQYF.

This clonotype has a handful of counts. The V call is TRBV7-8, the J call TRBJ1-1; D is unclear. Germline loops: CDR1 SGHVS, CDR2 FQNEAQ. V was shortened by 5 bases and J by 7 bases, with 8 bases between the two germline ends. The length of the CDR3 is 11 residues. CDR3 amino acids: CASSEGIEAFF. The CDR3 nucleotides read TGTGCCAGCAGCGAAGGGATTGAAGCTTTCTTT.

V usage is TRBV29-1 and J usage is TRBJ2-2; 7 bases are a match to TRBD1. Trimming at V came to 4 bases and at J to 5 bases, leaving 10 bases not matched to a gene. This CDR3 has 15 residues. CDR1 is SQVTM, CDR2 ANQGSEA, per germline. The CDR3, as DNA: TGCAGCGTTGGGAATAGGGACAGAATGACCGGGGAGCTGTTTTTT. Protein sequence: CSVGNRDRMTGELFF.

A few counts support this clonotype. The chain uses TRBV7-9 and TRBJ1-6; D gene ambiguous. CDR3 length: 15 residues. The germline V gene has CDR1 SEHNR and CDR2 FQNEAQ (reference sequence). V was trimmed by 1 base and J by 7 bases, leaving 11 bases between them. The CDR3 loop reads CASSLDVRANSPLHF. DNA of the CDR3: TGTGCCAGCAGCTTAGATGTCCGGGCGAATTCACCCCTCCACTTT.

This clonotype was seen many times. V usage is TRBV15 and J usage is TRBJ1-5; perhaps TRBD1 as D (6 bases). Per germline, CDR1 LNHNV and CDR2 YYDKDF (reference sequence). The V and J ends lost 0 bases and 4 bases respectively, with 10 bases between them. The CDR3 totals 15 residues. The CDR3 spells CATSRDKGGNQPQHF. The DNA of the CDR3 is TGTGCCACCAGCAGAGATAAAGGGGGTAATCAGCCCCAGCATTTT.

The rearrangement joins TRBV5-1 to TRBJ2-3; 14 bases are a match to TRBD2. There are 17 residues in the CDR3. Germline assignment: CDR1 SGHRS and CDR2 YFSETQ. After removal of 4 bases from V and 2 bases from J, the junction contained 6 bases not matched to a gene. The CDR3 sequence: CASSPRLAGGSTDTQYF. CDR3 DNA: TGCGCCAGCAGCCCACGACTAGCGGGAGGGTCCACAGATACGCAGTATTTT. Based on the CDR3 plus reference TRBV5-1 and TRBJ2-3, the full variable domain is KAGVTQTPRYLIKTRGQQVTLSCSPISGHRSVSWYQQTPGQGLQFLFEYFSETQRNKGNFPGRFSGRQFSNSRSEMNVSTLELGDSALYLCASSPRLAGGSTDTQYFGPGTRLTVL.

This clonotype occurred once. The rearrangement uses TRBV5-5 and TRBJ1-1, with no clear D. CDR3 length equals 16 residues. V was shortened by 7 bases and J by 0 bases, with 19 bases between the two germline ends. From germline, CDR1 is SGHKS and CDR2 YYEKEE (reference sequence). In DNA form, the CDR3 reads TGTGCCAGCTCACCTCAGGTGGCAGTTATGAACACTGAAGCTTTCTTT. Translation gives CASSPQVAVMNTEAFF.

This clonotype was seen at least ten times. The chain couples TRBV10-3 to TRBJ1-2; D gene uncertain. The length of the CDR3 is 14 residues. The germline V and J ends were trimmed by 0 bases and 3 bases, with 8 bases remaining between them. Germline CDR1 and CDR2: ENHRY and SYGVKD. CDR3 sequence (DNA): TGTGCCATCAGTGAGTCAGGAAGGGACTATGGCTACACCTTC. This encodes CAISESGRDYGYTF.

This clonotype was seen a handful of times. The rearrangement joins TRBV12-3 or TRBV12-4 to TRBJ1-2, with D possibly matching TRBD1 (6 bases). V was cut by 2 bases and J by 5 bases, with 18 bases left in between. The CDR3 covers 16 residues. This CDR3 is CASSLPGRGKGYGYTF. CDR3 nucleotide sequence: TGTGCCAGCAGTTTACCCGGCAGGGGAAAAGGTTATGGCTACACCTTC.

This clonotype was picked up many times. The chain combines TRBV20-1 with TRBJ1-2; 8 bases agree with TRBD1. This CDR3 has 13 amino acids. V trimming: 5 bases; J trimming: 6 bases; junction bases outside the gene matches: 8. CDR1 DFQATT and CDR2 SNEGSKA come from the germline V gene (reference sequence). The chain's CDR3 is CSALFGTGHGYTF. The CDR3 coding sequence is TGCAGTGCTTTGTTCGGGACAGGTCATGGCTACACCTTC.

This clonotype was seen a handful of times. The rearrangement joins TRBV6-5 to TRBJ2-6; tentatively, D is TRBD2 (5 bases). V was shortened by 0 bases and J by 0 bases, with 12 bases between the two germline ends. CDR1 is MNHEY and CDR2 is SVGAGI in the germline V gene. This CDR3 spans 18 amino acids. CDR3 loop: CASSYSRTAISGANVLTF. CDR3 DNA: TGTGCCAGCAGTTACTCCCGGACTGCAATCTCTGGGGCCAACGTCCTGACTTTC.

A note on this clonotype: A read error may be the cause here, since a much bigger clone is one base away. This chain's CDR3 is CASSGTGYGYTF. The CDR3 nucleotides are TGTGCCAGCAGTGGGACAGGCTATGGCTACACCTTC. This chain joins TRBV6-2 or TRBV6-3 and TRBJ1-2; 8 bases fit TRBD1. The CDR3 has 12 residues. Germline CDR1 MNHEY, CDR2 SVGEGT. V shed 5 bases and J 4 bases; nucleotides not matched to a gene: 0.

This clonotype was recorded a few times. J is TRBJ2-3 and V is TRBV6-1; D remains unclear. CDR3 length: 14 residues. V gave up 4 bases and J gave up 0 bases, with 8 bases separating them. CDR1 is MNHNS and CDR2 is SASEGT in the germline V gene. CDR3 sequence (DNA): TGTGCCAGCAGTGTTGTGCGGAGCACAGATACGCAGTATTTT. Translated: CASSVVRSTDTQYF.

The rearrangement uses TRBV11-2 and TRBJ2-2; no clear D. Trimming pared 4 bases from V and 0 bases from J, leaving 9 bases between. CDR1 is SGHAT, CDR2 FQNNGV, per germline. This CDR3 contains 15 residues. This CDR3 reads CASSWGSSNTGELFF. The CDR3 bases are TGTGCCAGCAGCTGGGGAAGTTCGAACACCGGGGAGCTGTTTTTT.

The V gene is TRBV20-1, the J gene TRBJ2-1; D is perhaps TRBD2 (6 bases). Germline values: CDR1 DFQATT, CDR2 SNEGSKA (reference sequence). The ends were cut back, 3 bases at V and 4 bases at J, with 16 bases in the middle. The CDR3 consists of 15 residues. The CDR3 protein is CSARRGRANYNEQFF. The DNA for the CDR3 is TGCAGTGCTAGGCGGGGCAGAGCAAATTACAATGAGCAGTTCTTC.

This rearrangement joins TRBV6-1 to TRBJ2-1; TRBD2 agrees at 8 bases. After removal of 2 bases from V and 5 bases from J, the junction contained 5 bases not matched to a gene. This CDR3 contains 15 residues. Germline CDR1 MNHNS, CDR2 SASEGT. The CDR3 DNA reads TGTGCCAGCAGTGAACGGGGGGGCATCCACAATGAGCAGTTCTTC. Its translation: CASSERGGIHNEQFF.

The genes are TRBV2 and TRBJ1-4; D uncertain. V gave up 6 bases and J gave up 7 bases, with 9 bases separating them. Germline loops: CDR1 SNHLY, CDR2 FYNNEI. The CDR3 is 12 amino acids. CDR3 in amino acids: CASSSEGEKLFF. The CDR3 DNA follows: TGTGCCAGCAGCTCAGAGGGTGAAAAACTGTTTTTT. Variable domain in full (rest from reference TRBV2 and TRBJ1-4): EPEVTQTPSHQVTQMGQEVILRCVPISNHLYFYWYRQILGQKVEFLVSFYNNEISEKSEIFDDQFSVERPDGSNFTLKIRSTKLEDSAMYFCASSSEGEKLFFGSGTQLSVL.

This clonotype came up a few times. This chain joins TRBV7-2 and TRBJ1-6, with a tentative D call TRBD1 (6 bases). Per germline, CDR1 SGHTA and CDR2 FQGNSA. Trimming took off 1 base at V and 9 bases at J, with 16 bases between the two ends. The CDR3 spans 16 residues. The CDR3 loop is CASSLVEGGSGSPLHF. The CDR3, as DNA: TGTGCCAGCAGCTTAGTAGAGGGGGGCTCGGGTTCACCCCTCCACTTT.